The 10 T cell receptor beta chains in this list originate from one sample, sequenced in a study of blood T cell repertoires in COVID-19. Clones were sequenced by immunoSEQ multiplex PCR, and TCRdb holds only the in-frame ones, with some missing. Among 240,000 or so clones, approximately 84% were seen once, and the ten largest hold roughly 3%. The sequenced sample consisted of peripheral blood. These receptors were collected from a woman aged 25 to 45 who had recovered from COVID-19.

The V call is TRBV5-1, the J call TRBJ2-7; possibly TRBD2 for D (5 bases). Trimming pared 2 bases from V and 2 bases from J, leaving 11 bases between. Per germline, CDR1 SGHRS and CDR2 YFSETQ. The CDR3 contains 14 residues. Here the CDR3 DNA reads TGCGCCAGCAGCTTCAGTTGGGAGACCTACGAGCAGTACTTC. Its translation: CASSFSWETYEQYF.

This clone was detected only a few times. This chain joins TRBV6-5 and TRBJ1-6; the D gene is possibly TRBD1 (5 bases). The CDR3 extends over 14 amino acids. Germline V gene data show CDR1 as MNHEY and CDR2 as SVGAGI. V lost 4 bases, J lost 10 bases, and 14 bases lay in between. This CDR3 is CASSLTASGSPLHF. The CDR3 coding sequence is TGTGCCAGCAGTTTAACAGCCTCAGGGTCACCCCTCCACTTT.

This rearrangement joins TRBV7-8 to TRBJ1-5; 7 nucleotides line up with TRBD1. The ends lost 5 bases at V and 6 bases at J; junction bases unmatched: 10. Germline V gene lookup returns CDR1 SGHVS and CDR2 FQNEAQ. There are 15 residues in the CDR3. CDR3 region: CASSPNRDRGQPQHF. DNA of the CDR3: TGTGCCAGCAGCCCAAACCGGGACAGAGGTCAGCCCCAGCATTTT.

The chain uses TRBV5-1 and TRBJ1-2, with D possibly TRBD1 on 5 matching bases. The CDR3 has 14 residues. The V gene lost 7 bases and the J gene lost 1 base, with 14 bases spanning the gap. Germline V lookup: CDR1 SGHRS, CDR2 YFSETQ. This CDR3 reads CASAGTEVNYGYTF. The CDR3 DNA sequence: TGCGCCAGCGCCGGGACTGAAGTTAACTATGGCTACACCTTC.

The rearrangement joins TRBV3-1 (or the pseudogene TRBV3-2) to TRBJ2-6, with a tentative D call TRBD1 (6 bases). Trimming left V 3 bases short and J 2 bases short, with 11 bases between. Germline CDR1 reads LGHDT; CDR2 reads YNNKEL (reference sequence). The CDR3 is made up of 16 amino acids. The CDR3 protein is CASSQAPGAGANVLTF. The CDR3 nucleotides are TGTGCCAGCAGCCAGGCCCCAGGGGCTGGGGCCAACGTCCTGACTTTC.

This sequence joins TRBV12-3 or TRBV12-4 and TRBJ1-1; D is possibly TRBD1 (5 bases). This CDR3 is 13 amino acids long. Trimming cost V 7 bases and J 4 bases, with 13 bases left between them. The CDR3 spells CASILREATEAFF. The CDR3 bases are TGTGCCAGCATCCTCAGGGAAGCCACTGAAGCTTTCTTT.

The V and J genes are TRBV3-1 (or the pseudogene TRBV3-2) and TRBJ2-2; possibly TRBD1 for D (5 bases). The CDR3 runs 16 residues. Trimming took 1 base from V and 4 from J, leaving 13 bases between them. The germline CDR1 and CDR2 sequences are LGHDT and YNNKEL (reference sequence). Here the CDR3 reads CASSQGWGRGTGELFF. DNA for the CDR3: TGTGCCAGCAGCCAAGGATGGGGAAGGGGCACCGGGGAGCTGTTTTTT.

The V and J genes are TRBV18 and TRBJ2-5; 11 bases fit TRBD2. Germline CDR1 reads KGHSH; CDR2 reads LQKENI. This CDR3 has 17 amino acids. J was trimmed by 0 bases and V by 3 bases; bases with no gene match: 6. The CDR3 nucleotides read TGTGCCAGCTCACCTTTAGCGGGGGGGTCGTACCAAGAGACCCAGTACTTC. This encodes CASSPLAGGSYQETQYF. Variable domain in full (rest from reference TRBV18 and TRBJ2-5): NAGVMQNPRHLVRRRGQEARLRCSPMKGHSHVYWYRQLPEEGLKFMVYLQKENIIDESGMPKERFSAEFPKEGPSILRIQQVVRGDSAAYFCASSPLAGGSYQETQYFGPGTRLLVL.

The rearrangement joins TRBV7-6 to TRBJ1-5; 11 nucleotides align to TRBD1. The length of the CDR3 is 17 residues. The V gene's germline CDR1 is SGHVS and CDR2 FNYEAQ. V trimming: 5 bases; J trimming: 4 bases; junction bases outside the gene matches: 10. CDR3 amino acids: CASSPSGTGGINQPQHF. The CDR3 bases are TGTGCCAGCAGCCCATCCGGGACAGGGGGAATAAATCAGCCCCAGCATTTT.

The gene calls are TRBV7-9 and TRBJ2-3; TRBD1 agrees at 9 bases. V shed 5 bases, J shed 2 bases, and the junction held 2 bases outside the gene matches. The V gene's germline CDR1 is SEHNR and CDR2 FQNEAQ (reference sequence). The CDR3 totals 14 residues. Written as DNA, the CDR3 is TGTGCCAGCAGCGGGACAGGGTCCACAGATACGCAGTATTTT. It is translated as CASSGTGSTDTQYF.